This TCR beta chain was captured by sequencing in a study of shared clonotypes between healthy human individuals. Overall study: Plates per donor: three CD4 naive, three CD4 memory, two CD8 naive, one CD8 memory.

Assay runs were performed at deep level. Generated by immunoSEQ multiplex PCR, the TCRdb table keeps only in-frame clones and is missing some. The top ten hold around 0.35% of the sample, which has some 2,500,000 clones, 85% to 95% seen once. Germline CDR1 MNHEY, CDR2 SVGAGI. This CDR3 spans 16 amino acids. The junction had 11 bases not matched to a gene; V was cut back by 4 bases and J by 6 bases. The source is a man between 18 and 29 years old in good health. Some clones in this sample may be carry-over from other donors' samples. The chain carries TRBV6-5 and TRBJ1-4; TRBD1 aligns across 7 bases. Material: naive CD4+ T cells from PBMCs. As to subset: CD45RA+ positively selected. The CDR3 is CASSWSPTGSDEKLFF. For the CDR3, the DNA is TGTGCCAGCAGTTGGTCCCCGACAGGGTCTGATGAAAAACTGTTTTTT.